The 9 T cell receptor beta chains given below trace back to one sample, sequenced in a study of blood T cell repertoires in COVID-19. TCRdb keeps only in-frame clones here, not all; method: immunoSEQ multiplex PCR. The table lists some 200,000 clones, 86% of them singletons. The material sequenced was peripheral blood. The receptors were sampled from a woman aged 50 to 60 with acute or convalescent COVID-19.

J is TRBJ1-4 and V is TRBV2; D gene ambiguous. The V end was cut by 11 bases, the J end by 0 bases, with 10 bases between. The CDR3 has 13 residues. The V gene's germline CDR1 is SNHLY and CDR2 FYNNEI. The CDR3 DNA reads as TGTGCCGGGCACAGAGCAACTAATGAAAAACTGTTTTTT. Protein sequence: CAGHRATNEKLFF.

This clone was recorded once. The chain combines TRBV7-9 with TRBJ2-7; D perhaps matches TRBD1 (6 bases). CDR1 and CDR2 from the germline V gene are SEHNR and FQNEAQ (reference sequence). V lost 2 bases to trimming and J lost 1 base, with 9 bases between them. The CDR3 totals 14 residues. The CDR3 loop reads CASSLPDSSYEQYF. The CDR3 DNA reads as TGTGCCAGCAGCTTACCGGACAGTTCCTACGAGCAGTACTTC.

Note on this clone: The sample carries other DNA sequences with the same CDR3. The chain combines TRBV28 with TRBJ1-5; 7 bases map to TRBD1. Germline V gene lookup returns CDR1 MDHEN and CDR2 SYDVKM. With 5 bases clipped from V and 3 bases from J, the junction kept 7 bases outside the gene matches. CDR3 length: 15 amino acids. The DNA of the CDR3 is TGTGCCAGCAGTCTCCGCACAGGGGACAATCAGCCCCAGCATTTT. Its protein product is CASSLRTGDNQPQHF.

This clone came up once. J is TRBJ2-5 and V is TRBV2; weak D call: TRBD2 (6 bases). Germline CDR1 is SNHLY and CDR2 is FYNNEI. Trimming removed 7 bases at V and 2 bases at J, with 23 bases between. There are 17 residues in the CDR3. The CDR3 nucleotides are TGTGCCAGCACCCGCCCCGGGCGGGGCAGAAAACAAGAGACCCAGTACTTC. Its translation: CASTRPGRGRKQETQYF.

The rearrangement links TRBV6-5 to TRBJ2-7; TRBD1 is a possible D gene (8 bases). This CDR3 spans 15 amino acids. From germline, CDR1 is MNHEY and CDR2 SVGAGI. Trimming took off 7 bases at V and 3 bases at J, with 19 bases between the two ends. CDR3 region: CASTIGQGGFYEQYF. The CDR3 bases are TGTGCCAGCACCATCGGACAGGGAGGGTTCTACGAGCAGTACTTC.

This chain joins TRBV19 and TRBJ2-3; no clear D. The CDR3 consists of 12 residues. V dropped 5 bases and J dropped 3 bases, with 6 bases sitting between them. CDR1 and CDR2 (germline): LNHDA, SQIVND (reference sequence). The CDR3 bases are TGTGCCAGTAGTCGCCGGACAGATACGCAGTATTTT. Translated: CASSRRTDTQYF.

The table lists this clone with a count of one. The conserved final phenylalanine or tryptophan is absent from the CDR3, which likely points to a read error. Because the CDR3's place on the DNA is in doubt, the DNA is left out and the CDR3 is given as listed by TCRdb. The V and J genes are TRBV3-1 (or the pseudogene TRBV3-2) and TRBJ2-7; TRBD2 is taken as the D call from the table, unchecked against the DNA. Germline assignment: CDR1 LGHDT and CDR2 YNNKEL (reference sequence). The CDR3 comprises 9 residues, both ends counted. This CDR3 is CASSQGLAG.

The V call is TRBV4-2, the J call TRBJ2-7; tentative D call: TRBD2 (6 bases). Germline V CDR1 and CDR2: LGHNA, YNFKEQ. Trimming cost V 1 base and J 2 bases, with 12 bases left between them. This CDR3 region has 15 residues. CDR3 in DNA: TGTGCCAGCAGCCAAGGCGGGACGACTGCCTACGAGCAGTACTTC. As protein: CASSQGGTTAYEQYF.

This chain connects TRBV7-6 to TRBJ1-5; D ambiguous. The germline CDR1 and CDR2 sequences are SGHVS and FNYEAQ. This CDR3 region has 16 residues. Trimming cost V 1 base and J 6 bases, with 16 bases left between them. This chain's CDR3 is CASSLGEDGRGQPQHF. The CDR3, as DNA: TGTGCCAGCAGCTTAGGGGAGGACGGACGTGGTCAGCCCCAGCATTTT.